The 30 T cell receptor beta chains listed next were all sequenced from one sample in a study of blood T cell repertoires in COVID-19. Sequenced by immunoSEQ multiplex PCR; TCRdb stores in-frame clones only, minus some. The sample lists 22,000 or so clones; about 89% were seen once. Source material: peripheral blood. These receptors were taken from a human donor in a cohort sampled during active COVID-19.

V gene TRBV18 combines with J gene TRBJ2-7, with TRBD2 identical over 9 bases. V dropped 4 bases and J dropped 2; count of bases not matched to a gene: 6. The CDR3 contains 15 residues. Germline lookup yields CDR1 KGHSH and CDR2 LQKENI. The CDR3 DNA sequence: TGTGCCAGCTCACTTCAAGCGGGGGGTCCCTACGAGCAGTACTTC. This codes for CASSLQAGGPYEQYF.

The chain joins TRBV3-1 (or the pseudogene TRBV3-2) to TRBJ1-2, with 7 nucleotides matching TRBD1. V lost 3 bases, J lost 4 bases, and 8 bases stayed unmatched. Germline CDR1 and CDR2: LGHDT and YNNKEL (reference sequence). The CDR3 is made up of 15 amino acids. For the CDR3, the DNA is TGTGCCAGCAGCCAGGGGTGGACAGGCTCCTATGGCTACACCTTC. The encoded protein is CASSQGWTGSYGYTF.

This rearrangement joins TRBV27 to TRBJ2-1; D perhaps matches TRBD2 (7 bases). In germline, CDR1 is MNHEY, CDR2 SMNVEV (reference sequence). CDR3 length: 15 amino acids. Trimming took 8 bases from V and 4 from J, leaving 18 bases between them. CDR3 nucleotides: TGTGCCAGCCGCCTAGCGGAGGGGGGTTACAATGAGCAGTTCTTC. Its protein product is CASRLAEGGYNEQFF.

This sequence joins TRBV6-6 and TRBJ1-5; the D gene is possibly TRBD1 (5 bases). CDR3 length: 14 residues. Germline V CDR1 and CDR2: MNHNY, SVGAGI (reference sequence). Trimming took 4 bases from V and 0 from J, leaving 7 bases between them. This CDR3 reads CASSWTNSNQPQHF. The CDR3 nucleotides are TGTGCCAGCAGTTGGACAAATAGCAATCAGCCCCAGCATTTT.

The chain recombines TRBV18 with TRBJ1-2, with D uncertain. This CDR3 has 12 amino acids. Germline V gives CDR1 KGHSH, CDR2 LQKENI. V lost 6 bases, J lost 7 bases, and 12 bases lay in between. The CDR3 bases are TGTGCCAGCTCTTGGAGAGATGGTGGCTACACCTTC. Protein: CASSWRDGGYTF.

This clone was recorded once. V is TRBV27 and J is TRBJ1-1; possibly TRBD1 for D (6 bases). The V end lost 5 bases, the J end lost 7 bases, and 26 bases lay between the germline ends. The CDR3 contains 17 residues. The germline V gene has CDR1 MNHEY and CDR2 SMNVEV (reference sequence). The CDR3 DNA sequence: TGTGCCAGCAGTAGTCTTACTACAGGGTCCCGGTGGGTTGAAGCTTTCTTT. Translated, it gives CASSSLTTGSRWVEAFF.

The V call is TRBV28, the J call TRBJ2-6; 7 nucleotides agree with TRBD1. The CDR3 runs 15 residues. Germline V CDR1 and CDR2: MDHEN, SYDVKM. The ends lost 8 bases at V and 1 base at J; junction bases unmatched: 5. As DNA, the CDR3 is TGTGCCAGCGACACAGGGGAGTCTGGGGCCAACGTCCTGACTTTC. Its translation is CASDTGESGANVLTF. Using reference TRBV28 and TRBJ2-6 for the parts outside the CDR3, the full variable domain is DVKVTQSSRYLVKRTGEKVFLECVQDMDHENMFWYRQDPGLGLRLIYFSYDVKMKEKGDIPEGYSVSREKKERFSLILESASTNQTSMYLCASDTGESGANVLTFGAGSRLTVL.

This chain connects TRBV5-1 to TRBJ2-3; D might be TRBD2 (6 bases). Germline CDR1 is SGHRS and CDR2 is YFSETQ. The CDR3 covers 17 residues. The germline V and J ends were trimmed by 4 bases and 0 bases, with 18 bases remaining between them. CDR3 region: CASSGTGVNPSTDTQYF. The CDR3 nucleotides read TGCGCCAGCAGCGGAACGGGGGTGAATCCTAGCACAGATACGCAGTATTTT.

V and J are TRBV4-1 and TRBJ2-1, with 8 bases aligning to TRBD2. In germline, CDR1 is MGHRA, CDR2 YSYEKL. V lost 1 base and J lost 5; bases outside the gene matches: 10. This CDR3 contains 17 residues. In DNA form, the CDR3 reads TGCGCCAGCAGCCAAGCTTACGGGGGGGCTAACGACAATGAGCAGTTCTTC. Its translation: CASSQAYGGANDNEQFF.

The chain carries TRBV14 and TRBJ1-2; no clear D. Germline V gene data show CDR1 as SGHDN and CDR2 as FVKESK. CDR3 length equals 14 residues. Deletions cut 4 bases from V and 5 bases from J, with 14 bases between. The CDR3 DNA reads as TGTGCCAGCAGCCCTCAACCCCGGGGTTATGGCTACACCTTC. Amino acids: CASSPQPRGYGYTF.

The V gene is TRBV28, the J gene TRBJ2-5; 7 bases agree with TRBD1. CDR1 is MDHEN and CDR2 is SYDVKM in the germline V gene. J lost 2 bases, V lost 10 bases, and 7 bases had no gene match. The CDR3 is 13 residues long. Here the CDR3 reads CATHRQGQETQYF. For the CDR3, the DNA is TGTGCCACCCACAGACAGGGACAAGAGACCCAGTACTTC.

The CDR3 coding sequence is TGTGCCAGCAGCCAATCGACGGGGGGGGACTCCTACGAGCAGTACTTC. Amino acid sequence: CASSQSTGGDSYEQYF. The genes are TRBV14 and TRBJ2-7; TRBD2 matches 8 bases. Germline trimming cut 2 bases from V and 0 bases from J; bases unmatched to any gene: 6. The CDR3 has 16 amino acids. CDR1 and CDR2 (germline): SGHDN, FVKESK.

The rearrangement uses TRBV6-2 or TRBV6-3 and TRBJ2-5; D gene ambiguous. Germline assignment: CDR1 MNHEY and CDR2 SVGEGT. The CDR3 has 13 residues. V lost 6 bases to trimming and J lost 9 bases, with 17 bases between them. In DNA form, the CDR3 reads TGTGCCAGCAGCACCCGACAAGGCTGGGCCCAGTACTTC. Amino acids: CASSTRQGWAQYF.

This chain's CDR3 is CATSEHSGNSYEQYV. In DNA, the CDR3 is TGTGCCACCAGCGAACATAGCGGAAACTCCTACGAGCAGTACGTC. The chain has TRBV15 and TRBJ2-7; D is perhaps TRBD2 (6 bases). Deletions cut 5 bases from V and 0 bases from J, with 14 bases between. The germline gives CDR1 LNHNV, CDR2 YYDKDF (reference sequence). This CDR3 is built from 15 residues.

The chain employs TRBV19 and TRBJ1-1, with a tentative D call TRBD1 (6 bases). CDR3 length: 16 residues. Trimming stripped 8 bases from V and 1 base from J, with 20 bases between. Germline V gene lookup returns CDR1 LNHDA and CDR2 SQIVND (reference sequence). The CDR3 nucleotides are TGTGCCAGTGAGCCTAATCAGGGGATGCGGAACACTGAAGCTTTCTTT. It encodes CASEPNQGMRNTEAFF.

This clone was detected once. The gene calls are TRBV7-2 and TRBJ2-3, with D tentatively TRBD1 (6 bases). V was shortened by 4 bases and J by 0 bases, with 11 bases between the two germline ends. The CDR3 is 15 amino acids. Germline CDR1 and CDR2: SGHTA and FQGNSA. The CDR3 sequence: CASSSRTGSTDTQYF. In DNA, the CDR3 is TGTGCCAGCAGCTCTCGAACAGGGAGCACAGATACGCAGTATTTT.

The chain is built from TRBV14 and TRBJ2-2; weak D call: TRBD1 (6 bases). V lost 3 bases to trimming and J lost 5 bases, with 10 bases between them. This CDR3 comprises 14 residues. Germline CDR1 SGHDN, CDR2 FVKESK. This CDR3 reads CASSQGHRTGELFF. The CDR3 DNA follows: TGTGCCAGCAGCCAGGGACACCGGACCGGGGAGCTGTTTTTT.

This chain links TRBV25-1 with TRBJ2-2; TRBD2 might be the D (5 bases). Looked up from germline, CDR1 is MGHDK and CDR2 is SYGVNS. CDR3 length: 17 residues. The germline V and J ends were trimmed by 1 base and 1 base, with 13 bases remaining between them. The CDR3 bases are TGTGCCAGCAGTGAATCTTGGTCCGGGGTGAACACCGGGGAGCTGTTTTTT. The encoded protein is CASSESWSGVNTGELFF.

The chain has TRBV7-6 and TRBJ2-1; 10 bases are a match to TRBD1. With V trimmed by 5 bases and J by 9 bases, 10 bases remained unmatched. The CDR3 loop spans 15 amino acids. Looked up from germline, CDR1 is SGHVS and CDR2 is FNYEAQ. CDR3 amino acids: CASSLPGQGTGEQFF. The DNA of the CDR3 is TGTGCCAGCAGCCTCCCGGGACAGGGGACTGGTGAGCAGTTCTTC.

This clone was detected only a few times. The chain has TRBV27 and TRBJ1-5, with TRBD1 matching over 8 bases. Germline V lookup: CDR1 MNHEY, CDR2 SMNVEV (reference sequence). Trimming took 6 bases from V and 2 from J; bases not matched to a gene: 9. This CDR3 spans 16 amino acids. CDR3 bases: TGTGCCAGCAGAAGACAGGGGAGTTTGCGCAATCAGCCCCAGCATTTT. Amino acids: CASRRQGSLRNQPQHF.

The chain combines TRBV5-1 with TRBJ2-3; 9 bases agree with TRBD1. Germline CDR1 and CDR2: SGHRS and YFSETQ. This CDR3 has 14 residues. The J segment lost 4 bases and the V segment lost 3 bases, leaving 3 bases of the junction unmatched. CDR3 sequence: CASSWGQGSDTQYF. The CDR3 DNA reads TGCGCCAGCAGCTGGGGACAGGGCTCAGATACGCAGTATTTT.

The chain combines TRBV2 with TRBJ2-5; TRBD2 agrees at 13 bases. Germline CDR1 reads SNHLY; CDR2 reads FYNNEI. CDR3 length equals 16 residues. J was trimmed by 5 bases and V by 4 bases; bases with no gene match: 7. CDR3 bases: TGTGCCAGCAGTGGTACTAGCGGGGGGGCTCGGGAGACCCAGTACTTC. Translating it yields CASSGTSGGARETQYF.

The chain carries TRBV4-3 and TRBJ1-2; no definite D call. The CDR3 has 15 amino acids. From germline, CDR1 is LGHNA and CDR2 YSLEER. The V gene lost 0 bases and the J gene lost 2 bases, with 10 bases spanning the gap. The chain's CDR3 is CASSQDFGGNYGYTF. The CDR3 DNA is TGCGCCAGCAGCCAAGATTTTGGAGGGAACTATGGCTACACCTTC.

The rearrangement joins TRBV7-2 to TRBJ1-2, with 7 positions matching TRBD1. Germline-derived CDR1 and CDR2 are SGHTA and FQGNSA. After removal of 6 bases from V and 2 bases from J, the junction contained 6 bases not matched to a gene. CDR3 length: 14 residues. The CDR3 is CASSPGQANYGYTF. The CDR3 DNA sequence: TGTGCCAGCAGTCCAGGACAGGCCAACTATGGCTACACCTTC. The variable domain in full, completed from reference TRBV7-2 and TRBJ1-2, reads GAGVSQSPSNKVTEKGKDVELRCDPISGHTALYWYRQSLGQGLEFLIYFQGNSAPDKSGLPSDRFSAERTGGSVSTLTIQRTQQEDSAVYLCASSPGQANYGYTFGSGTRLTVV.

The chain joins TRBV7-3 to TRBJ2-5, with 8 bases matching TRBD1. J lost 2 bases, V lost 5 bases, and 7 bases had no gene match. CDR1 and CDR2 from the germline V gene are SGHTA and FQGTGA. The CDR3 runs to 15 residues. CDR3: CASSPGQGAQETQYF. Here the CDR3 DNA reads TGTGCCAGCAGCCCCGGCCAGGGGGCACAAGAGACCCAGTACTTC.

CDR3 bases: TGTGCCAGCAGCCAAGAAGACATAACGGCTGAAGCTTTCTTT. The encoded protein is CASSQEDITAEAFF. This chain links TRBV3-1 (or the pseudogene TRBV3-2) with TRBJ1-1; D remains unclear. V gave up 0 bases and J gave up 6 bases, with 11 bases separating them. The CDR3 is made up of 14 amino acids. CDR1 LGHDT and CDR2 YNNKEL come from the germline V gene (reference sequence).

V usage is TRBV28 and J usage is TRBJ2-4; no definite D call. CDR3 length: 17 amino acids. V dropped 4 bases and J dropped 0 bases, with 16 bases sitting between them. Germline CDR1 MDHEN, CDR2 SYDVKM. The CDR3 sequence: CASSSPGLSLAKNIQYF. The CDR3, as DNA: TGTGCCAGCAGTTCCCCGGGTCTATCTCTAGCCAAAAACATTCAGTACTTC.

The J gene is TRBJ1-4, the V gene TRBV9; no clear D gene. Germline lookup yields CDR1 SGDLS and CDR2 YYNGEE. This CDR3 is 16 amino acids long. V lost 0 bases and J lost 4, with 13 bases in between. Here the CDR3 reads CASSVGAGWDNEKLFF. CDR3 nucleotides: TGTGCCAGCAGCGTAGGGGCGGGATGGGATAATGAAAAACTGTTTTTT.

The chain couples TRBV5-1 to TRBJ2-5, with 7 bases matching TRBD1. CDR1 is SGHRS, CDR2 YFSETQ, per germline. The V and J ends lost 4 bases and 1 base, in that order; junction bases with no gene match: 4. The CDR3 totals 14 residues. CDR3 loop: CASSPTGSQETQYF. The CDR3 nucleotides read TGCGCCAGCAGCCCGACAGGGTCCCAAGAGACCCAGTACTTC.

The rearrangement joins TRBV24-1 to TRBJ2-5; 10 bases agree with TRBD1. V lost 4 bases to trimming and J lost 5 bases; unmatched junction nucleotides: 9. Germline lookup yields CDR1 KGHDR and CDR2 SFDVKD. The CDR3 spans 16 residues. The CDR3, as DNA: TGTGCCACCAGTGACCCAGGGACAGGGGCGGGGGAGACCCAGTACTTC. This gives the protein CATSDPGTGAGETQYF.